A selection of T cell receptor beta chains follows, all from one sample in a study of beta chain features in type 1 diabetes. Here immunoSEQ multiplex PCR was the method, and the copy in TCRdb shows in-frame clones only, minus some. The repertoire holds roughly 160,000 clones, with 7.8% as singletons. Specimen: central memory CD4+ T cells from blood. The receptors were sampled from a woman between 35 and 50 years old with type 1 diabetes. Both conserved end residues are part of each CDR3. D genes are given only for firm matches. Size is stated for part of the rows, as once, few or many counts, or as a class when the clone is expanded.

V	J	size	D	CDR3	DNA
TRBV28	TRBJ1-1	.	.	CASTLFTGHLNEAFF	TGTGCCAGCACCCTTTTCACGGGACACCTAAACGAAGCTTTCTTT
TRBV18	TRBJ2-3	once	TRBD1	CASSLRQGPTDTQYF	TGTGCCAGCTCACTTCGACAGGGGCCCACAGATACGCAGTATTTT
TRBV7-3	TRBJ1-2	.	.	CASSFNTGLGYTF	TGTGCCAGCAGCTTTAACACAGGTCTTGGCTACACCTTC
TRBV7-2	TRBJ2-7	few	.	CASSLGQGTTYEQYF	TGTGCCAGCAGCTTAGGCCAGGGAACGACCTACGAGCAGTACTTC
TRBV28	TRBJ2-7	.	.	CASSYERTYEQYF	TGTGCCAGCAGTTACGAGCGGACCTACGAGCAGTACTTC
TRBV11-2	TRBJ2-5	.	.	CASSTDSQETQYF	TGTGCCAGCAGCACGGACAGCCAAGAGACCCAGTACTTC
TRBV21-1	TRBJ1-2	.	.	CASSKLGTAYGYTF	TGTGCCAGCAGCAAACTGGGGACAGCCTATGGCTACACCTTC
TRBV11-2	TRBJ2-7	few	TRBD2	CASSTGGGVREQYF	TGTGCCAGCAGCACCGGTGGGGGGGTGAGGGAGCAGTACTTC
TRBV13	TRBJ1-2	.	.	CASSLSGRLWYGYTF	TGTGCCAGCAGCTTGTCAGGGAGGCTATGGTATGGCTACACCTTC
TRBV2	TRBJ1-1	.	.	CASGVTVNTEAFF	TGTGCCAGCGGCGTTACAGTGAACACTGAAGCTTTCTTT
TRBV27	TRBJ2-2	few	TRBD2	CASSPALAGVTGELFF	TGTGCCAGCAGTCCTGCCTTGGCGGGGGTCACCGGGGAGCTGTTTTTT
TRBV2	TRBJ2-7	.	.	CASSSNLRGEQYF	TGTGCCAGCAGTTCCAACCTTAGAGGGGAGCAGTACTTC
TRBV5-1	TRBJ1-5	.	.	CASSSGEGNQPQHF	TGCGCCAGCAGCTCCGGCGAGGGCAATCAGCCCCAGCATTTT
TRBV7-2	TRBJ1-5	few	.	CASSLNPTVYSNQPQHF	TGTGCCAGCAGCTTAAATCCGACAGTTTATAGCAATCAGCCCCAGCATTTT
TRBV21-1	TRBJ2-5	few	.	CASTQWPQGAANQETQYF	TGTGCCAGCACTCAATGGCCTCAAGGCGCGGCTAACCAAGAGACCCAGTACTTC
TRBV5-4	TRBJ1-1	.	TRBD1	CASSPRDRAREAFF	TGTGCCAGCAGCCCCCGGGACAGGGCCCGGGAAGCTTTCTTT
TRBV7-8	TRBJ1-2	.	.	CASSLVVQGEYGYTF	TGTGCCAGCAGCTTGGTGGTACAGGGAGAGTATGGCTACACCTTC
TRBV6-1	TRBJ2-3	few	TRBD2	CAISESPGTSGTDTQYF	TGTGCCATCAGTGAGTCCCCCGGGACTAGCGGAACAGATACGCAGTATTTT
TRBV18	TRBJ2-7	few	.	CASSPPGGASYEQYF	TGTGCCAGCTCACCACCGGGGGGGGCCTCCTACGAGCAGTACTTC
TRBV5-4	TRBJ2-1	many	.	CASSLGQLSSYNEQFF	TGTGCCAGCAGCTTGGGACAGCTCAGCTCCTACAATGAGCAGTTCTTC
TRBV28	TRBJ2-7	few	.	CASSFRSGAYEQYF	TGTGCCAGCAGTTTCCGGAGCGGCGCCTACGAGCAGTACTTC
TRBV5-1	TRBJ2-5	few	TRBD1	CASSPGTGGAGSETQYF	TGCGCCAGCAGCCCCGGGACAGGGGGCGCTGGATCAGAGACCCAGTACTTC
TRBV27	TRBJ1-4	few	.	CASSLREGEKLFF	TGTGCCAGCAGTTTAAGAGAAGGAGAGAAACTGTTTTTT
TRBV7-2	TRBJ1-1	.	.	CASSLGQTMNTEAFF	TGTGCCAGCAGCTTAGGACAGACGATGAACACTGAAGCTTTCTTT
TRBV7-8	TRBJ2-7	few	.	CASSLDSLAAYEQYF	TGTGCCAGCAGCTTGGATTCGCTGGCGGCCTACGAGCAGTACTTC
TRBV28	TRBJ2-6	.	TRBD1	CASRPDRAGANVLTF	TGTGCCAGCAGACCCGACAGGGCCGGGGCCAACGTCCTGACTTTC
TRBV18	TRBJ1-5	.	TRBD1	CASSGTGGNQPQHF	TGTGCCAGCTCAGGGACAGGGGGCAATCAGCCCCAGCATTTT
TRBV7-9	TRBJ2-5	few	.	CASSPLGGRTQYF	TGTGCCAGCAGCCCCCTGGGGGGAAGGACCCAGTACTTC
TRBV27	TRBJ2-6	.	.	CASSLFGTGLVLTF	TGTGCCAGCAGTTTATTCGGGACTGGCCTCGTCCTGACTTTC
TRBV5-1	TRBJ1-1	.	.	CASREINTEAFF	TGCGCCAGCAGAGAGATAAACACTGAAGCTTTCTTT